This T cell receptor beta chain was recorded in a study of molecular identifiers for immune sequencing clone quantification (dated by TCRdb to between 2017 and 2018). Study-wide context: For a replicate experiment, the RNA from either approximately 20,000 or 100,000 naive CD8 T cells was divided into five aliquots, and four of those aliquots went on to sequencing. This methods study used CD8 T cells to benchmark TCR RNA copy counting and molecular-identifier clustering-based TCR repertoire sequencing (MIDCIRS). Findings and caveats that apply to the study as a whole: Naive libraries contained spiked-in Jurkat TCR RNA (around eleven copies' worth), which is not part of the donor repertoire. When barcode sub-clustering was omitted, TCR diversity was inflated by chimeric consensus sequences, with chimeras reaching as high as 47%. Highly expanded clone sizes could be underestimated because identical TCR molecules may share a barcode. Modeling estimated 2.5 to 3.5 recovered TCR RNA copies per cell, compared with roughly 10 by digital PCR, which implies roughly 29% capture efficiency. Even against a background of about a million naive CD8 T cells, spiked-in Jurkat TCR RNA amounting to a single cell's worth was reported to be detectable. In CMV-specific effector cells, clones with more than 20 RNA copies accounted for over 98% of molecules, whereas in naive cells such clones accounted for under 1%.

The library came from PCR. Sequenced using an Illumina HiSeq 4000. Bulk TCR libraries were made following a previously described method, with the TCR primers given in Table S5. Purification of total RNA was performed with the Qiagen AllPrep DNA/RNA kit. Reads from multiple sequencing runs of the same library were pooled before analysis. Processing in the source paper ran as follows. Reads were retained only if their TCR constant sequence matched exactly, and those retained reads were trimmed to 150 nt and grouped according to their 12-nt molecular barcodes. Within each barcode group, reads were sub-clustered at a 15% Levenshtein threshold, and quality-weighted consensus sequences were built per RNA molecule. Non-functional sequences were discarded, and so were lower-count sequences lying one edit away from another sequence. Barcode sub-clusters with fewer than 20% of the maximum read count were removed, based on fitting two negative binomial distributions. Clones were called with MiXCR by TCRdb after fastp trimmed the public reads at Q25, and only in-frame beta chains were retained. CDR3 protein sequences are deduplicated, and each keeps its most common genes and DNA. Here the V and J calls rest on TCRdb's processing, not on the authors' analysis. The sample table contains 250,000 to 350,000 distinct CDR3 sequences; only one count was recorded for roughly a fifth of them. Jointly, the top ten make up 0.81% of the sample.

In its sample, this clonotype was seen many times. Its antigen target is currently unknown. Base qualities are missing; no much larger clone stands one base away. Libraries of naive CD8 T cells were generated from roughly 21,000 to 960,000 sorted cells, with 10%, 30% or 50% of the purified RNA used. Naive CD8 T cells, defined as CD8+CD4-CCR7+CD45RA+, were FACS-sorted into RLT Plus buffer on a BD FACSAria II. Detection sensitivity was tested by spiking Jurkat RNA equal to about 10 TCR copies' worth into samples containing roughly 17,000-1,100,000 naive CD8 T cells. CD8 T cells were enriched with RosetteSep CD8+ T Cell Enrichment Cocktail and Ficoll-Paque, followed by ACK red cell lysis. Sequencing used naive CD8+ T cells from blood, with Jurkat cell RNA spiked in. According to the study, the label for this sample's cell subset or site signals: FACS-sorted CD8+CD4-CCR7+CD45RA+ naive T cells. This TCR was recovered from a human donor in good health. Some libraries in this study had Jurkat cell RNA spiked in.

The base sequence is TGTGCCAGCAGGGAGGGTAGCGGTTCTGGGACCCAGTACTTC. This translates into CASREGSGSGTQYF. Rearrangement joined TRBV11-2 to TRBJ2-5, with TRBD2 tentatively as D gene (6 bases match). The CDR3 sequence holds 14 residues, the cysteine and phenylalanine included. Only the CDR3 DNA stays, 42 bases, in frame from base 1. CDR1 and CDR2 are drawn from the germline V gene: SGHAT, FQNNGV. Relative to germline, V is 6 bases shorter and J is 7 bases shorter, with 18 bases between their ends. Beyond the CDR3, the reference TRBV11-2 and TRBJ2-5 genes provide the residues; the full variable domain reads: EAGVAQSPRYKIIEKRQSVAFWCNPISGHATLYWYQQILGQGPKLLIQFQNNGVVDDSQLPKDRFSAERLKGVDSTLKIQPAKLEDSAVYLCASREGSGSGTQYFGPGTRLLVL.